This entry concerns a single T cell receptor beta chain. Its target is unknown. Other DNA sequences in this specimen translate into the identical CDR3. RNA was isolated and reverse transcribed to cDNA, the sequencing template. Using immunoSEQ multiplex PCR, the repertoire was profiled, and TCRdb retains in-frame clones only, with some absent. The sample has under 200,000 clones, 60% seen once. V lost 6 bases and J 0 bases, leaving 9 bases between the germline ends. The CDR3 contains 13 residues. Germline CDR1 and CDR2: SQVTM and ANQGSEA. The treatment is: oral pan-JAK inhibitor, 5-10 mg twice daily. This sample is drawn from a study of CD8+ T cells in alopecia areata. Study-level background: In an open-label trial, patients got 5 to 10 mg tofacitinib twice daily. Study conclusions and caveats: While tofacitinib was given, many expanded lesional clones persisted in scalp and blood.

The receptor's source is a human donor with alopecia areata. Here the sequenced sample was CD4+ T cells sorted from blood, taken at week 24, from a patient treated with tofacitinib. V usage is TRBV29-1 and J usage is TRBJ2-4, with a possible D match to TRBD2 (5 bases). CDR3 region: CSVRGLAKNIQYF. The CDR3 coding sequence is TGCAGCGTCCGAGGGCTAGCCAAAAACATTCAGTACTTC. Combining the CDR3 with reference TRBV29-1 and TRBJ2-4 gives the whole variable domain SAVISQKPSRDICQRGTSLTIQCQVDSQVTMMFWYRQQPGQSLTLIATANQGSEATYESGFVIDKFPISRPNLTFSTLTVSNMSPEDSSIYLCSVRGLAKNIQYFGAGTRLSVL.